This is a list of T cell receptor beta chains from one sample in a study of early T cells in non-severe SARS-CoV-2 infection. MiXCR, run by TCRdb on the 5' RACE reads, gives a single entry per CDR3 protein. Among some 87,000 distinct CDR3 sequences listed, 9.5% to 13% were seen once. Sequencing input: whole blood. These receptors were obtained from an adult who was a healthcare worker with PCR-confirmed SARS-CoV-2 infection or an uninfected control (not recorded which). Each CDR3 is given with its conserved first and last residue. A D gene is named only where the DNA matches it firmly. Some rows have no size entry. The others give once, few or many, or a class for an expanded clone.

D	V	size	J	DNA	CDR3
NA	TRBV24-1	few	TRBJ2-3	TGTGCCACCAGTGATTTGGTAGGCACAGATACGCAGTATTTT	CATSDLVGTDTQYF
NA	TRBV10-3	many	TRBJ1-5	TGTGCCATCAGTGAGTCTTCAGGCAATCAGCCCCAGCATTTT	CAISESSGNQPQHF
NA	TRBV5-1	few	TRBJ1-2	TGCGCCAGCAGCTTGGTTTTGCGGCAGGGAGACCTCTATGGCTACACCTTC	CASSLVLRQGDLYGYTF
NA	TRBV6-1	many	TRBJ2-1	TGTGCCAGCAGTTTGAACAGGGACAATGAGCAGTTCTTC	CASSLNRDNEQFF
NA	TRBV10-1	NA	TRBJ2-7	TGCGCCAGCAGGGGCGGAGCCTACGAGCAGTACTTC	CASRGGAYEQYF
NA	TRBV29-1	many	TRBJ1-2	TGCAGCGTTGAAAAGGGACTCGGCGGCTATGGCTACACCTTC	CSVEKGLGGYGYTF
NA	TRBV28	NA	TRBJ2-3	TGTGTCAGCACAGGGCTACTAACAGATACGCAGTATTTT	CVSTGLLTDTQYF
NA	TRBV4-2	NA	TRBJ1-1	TGTGCCAGCAGCCAGCATGACAGAAACACTGAAGCTTTCTTT	CASSQHDRNTEAFF
TRBD1	TRBV5-4	NA	TRBJ2-7	TGTGCCAGCAGGGACCGGGACAGCTCCTACGAGCAGTACTTC	CASRDRDSSYEQYF
TRBD1	TRBV7-9	many	TRBJ2-7	TGTGCCAGCAGCACCTTCGACAGGGACTACGAGCAGTACTTC	CASSTFDRDYEQYF
NA	TRBV28	few	TRBJ2-7	TGTGCCAGCAGCCTCGACGGCTACTCCTACGAGCAGTACTTC	CASSLDGYSYEQYF
NA	TRBV5-1	few	TRBJ2-7	TGCGCCAGCAGCTTAGGAAACGGCGAGCAGTACTTC	CASSLGNGEQYF
NA	TRBV6-5	NA	TRBJ2-2	TGTGCCAGCAGTTACGATATGGACACCGGGGAGCTGTTTTTT	CASSYDMDTGELFF
TRBD1	TRBV5-1	many	TRBJ2-7	TGCGCCAGCAGCCAGACAGGGAGCTCCTACGAGCAGTACTTC	CASSQTGSSYEQYF
TRBD1	TRBV10-2	many	TRBJ1-5	TGCGCCAGCGCAAAGTCCGCAAGGGACAGGGGTCAGCCCCAGCATTTT	CASAKSARDRGQPQHF